This TCR beta chain was identified during a study of blood T cell repertoires in COVID-19. Only a few counts were recorded for this clone. CDR3 size: 11 residues. V was cut by 3 bases and J by 5 bases, with 5 bases left in between. CDR1 DFQATT and CDR2 SNEGSKA come from the germline V gene (reference sequence). The method was immunoSEQ multiplex PCR; TCRdb's version includes in-frame clones alone and lacks a portion of them. The sample includes roughly 190,000 clones, roughly 80% seen only once; the top ten take under 7.5%. The chain uses TRBV20-1 and TRBJ2-1; no firm D call. Sequencing was performed on peripheral blood. This TCR came from a middle-aged woman with acute or convalescent COVID-19. CDR3 sequence: CSASPDNEQFF. As DNA, the CDR3 is TGCAGTGCTAGCCCCGACAATGAGCAGTTCTTC.